The 2 T cell receptor beta chains below were found in one sample sequenced in a study of shared clonotypes between healthy human individuals (dated by TCRdb to about 2020). Library construction relied on the immunoSEQ multiplex PCR assay. TCRdb holds this immuneACCESS table with in-frame rearrangements only. Some clones are missing; in checked studies, unresolved V genes explain under half, and the rest has no known cause. This sample gives some 500,000 clones in total; about 96% of them show up just once. About 0.06% of the sample belongs to the ten largest clones. The sample comprised naive CD4+ T cells sorted from blood. The cell subset or site label corresponds to: CD45RA+ positively selected. These receptors were collected from a woman in her 30s in good health.

V gene TRBV7-9 combines with J gene TRBJ1-2; D is ambiguous. Germline CDR1 reads SEHNR; CDR2 reads FQNEAQ (reference sequence). The CDR3 is 15 amino acids. The ends were cut back, 2 bases at V and 0 bases at J, with 10 bases in the middle. The CDR3 sequence is CASSLLTETNYGYTF. The CDR3 DNA sequence: TGTGCCAGCAGCTTACTTACAGAAACTAACTATGGCTACACCTTC. Combining the CDR3 with reference TRBV7-9 and TRBJ1-2 gives the whole variable domain DTGVSQNPRHKITKRGQNVTFRCDPISEHNRLYWYRQTLGQGPEFLTYFQNEAQLEKSRLLSDRFSAERPKGSFSTLEIQRTEQGDSAMYLCASSLLTETNYGYTFGSGTRLTVV.

The V and J genes are TRBV6-1 and TRBJ2-7, with 7 nucleotides matching TRBD1. There are 15 residues in the CDR3. CDR1 is MNHNS, CDR2 SASEGT, per germline. The trim removed 5 bases at V and 2 bases at J, leaving 9 bases unmatched. CDR3 DNA sequence: TGTGCCAGCAGTACAAGACAGGGTCTTGCCTACGAGCAGTACTTC. Translating gives CASSTRQGLAYEQYF.